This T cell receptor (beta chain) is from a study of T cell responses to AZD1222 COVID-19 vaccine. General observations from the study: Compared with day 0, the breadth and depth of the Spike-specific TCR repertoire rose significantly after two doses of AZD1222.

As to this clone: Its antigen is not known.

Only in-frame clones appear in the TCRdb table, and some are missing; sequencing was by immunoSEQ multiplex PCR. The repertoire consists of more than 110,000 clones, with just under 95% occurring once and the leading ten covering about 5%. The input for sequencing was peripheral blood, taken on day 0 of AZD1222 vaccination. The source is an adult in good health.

CDR3 in DNA: TGTGCCACCAGTGACACGGGACTAGCGTTCGAGGAGCTGTTTTTT. Amino acid sequence: CATSDTGLAFEELFF. The chain couples TRBV24-1 to TRBJ2-2; 10 nucleotides line up with TRBD2. Per germline, CDR1 KGHDR and CDR2 SFDVKD. The ends lost 4 bases at V and 10 bases at J; junction bases unmatched: 8. The CDR3 sequence is 15 residues long.